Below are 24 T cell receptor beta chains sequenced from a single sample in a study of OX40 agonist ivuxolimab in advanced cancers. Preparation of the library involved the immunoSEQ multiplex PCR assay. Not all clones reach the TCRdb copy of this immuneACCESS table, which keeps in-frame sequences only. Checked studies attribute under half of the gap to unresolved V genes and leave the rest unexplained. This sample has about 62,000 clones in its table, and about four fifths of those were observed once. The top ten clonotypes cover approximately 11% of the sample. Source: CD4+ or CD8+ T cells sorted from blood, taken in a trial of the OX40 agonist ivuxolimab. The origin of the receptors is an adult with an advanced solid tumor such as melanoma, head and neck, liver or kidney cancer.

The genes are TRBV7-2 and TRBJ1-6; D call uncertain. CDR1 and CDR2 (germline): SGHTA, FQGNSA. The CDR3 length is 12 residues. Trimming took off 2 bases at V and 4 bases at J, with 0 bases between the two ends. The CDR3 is CASSLYNSPLHF. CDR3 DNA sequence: TGTGCCAGCAGCTTATATAATTCACCCCTCCACTTT. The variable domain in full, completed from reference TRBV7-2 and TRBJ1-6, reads GAGVSQSPSNKVTEKGKDVELRCDPISGHTALYWYRQSLGQGLEFLIYFQGNSAPDKSGLPSDRFSAERTGGSVSTLTIQRTQQEDSAVYLCASSLYNSPLHFGNGTRLTVT.

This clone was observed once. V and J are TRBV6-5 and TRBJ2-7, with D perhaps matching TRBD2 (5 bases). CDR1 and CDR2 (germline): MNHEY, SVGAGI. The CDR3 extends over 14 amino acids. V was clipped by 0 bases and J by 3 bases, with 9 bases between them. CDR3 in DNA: TGTGCCAGCAGTTACTCGACCAGCGGCTACGAGCAGTACTTC. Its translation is CASSYSTSGYEQYF.

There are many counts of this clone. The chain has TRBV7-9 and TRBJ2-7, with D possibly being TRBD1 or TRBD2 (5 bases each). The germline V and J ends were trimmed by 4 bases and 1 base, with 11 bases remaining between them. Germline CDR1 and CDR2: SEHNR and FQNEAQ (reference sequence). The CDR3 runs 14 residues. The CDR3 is CASSSSGTSYEQYF. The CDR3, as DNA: TGTGCCAGCAGCTCCTCCGGGACGTCCTACGAGCAGTACTTC. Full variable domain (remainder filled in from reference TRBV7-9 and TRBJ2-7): DTGVSQNPRHKITKRGQNVTFRCDPISEHNRLYWYRQTLGQGPEFLTYFQNEAQLEKSRLLSDRFSAERPKGSFSTLEIQRTEQGDSAMYLCASSSSGTSYEQYFGPGTRLTVT.

CDR3 amino acids: CASSPARTGNTEAFF. The CDR3 DNA follows: TGTGCCAGCTCACCAGCTAGGACAGGGAACACTGAAGCTTTCTTT. The chain is built from TRBV18 and TRBJ1-1, with 7 bases fitting TRBD1. Germline lookup yields CDR1 KGHSH and CDR2 LQKENI. Unmatched junction bases numbered 4, after V lost 2 bases and J lost 1 base. The CDR3 has 15 amino acids. The entire variable domain, with the rest obtained from reference TRBV18 and TRBJ1-1, is as follows: NAGVMQNPRHLVRRRGQEARLRCSPMKGHSHVYWYRQLPEEGLKFMVYLQKENIIDESGMPKERFSAEFPKEGPSILRIQQVVRGDSAAYFCASSPARTGNTEAFFGQGTRLTVV.

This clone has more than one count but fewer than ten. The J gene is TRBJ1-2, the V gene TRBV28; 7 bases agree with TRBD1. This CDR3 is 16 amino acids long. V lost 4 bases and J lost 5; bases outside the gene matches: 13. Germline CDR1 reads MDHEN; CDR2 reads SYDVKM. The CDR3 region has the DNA TGTGCCAGCAGTTCCCTTGCCGATTCCAGGGGGTATGGCTACACCTTC. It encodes CASSSLADSRGYGYTF.

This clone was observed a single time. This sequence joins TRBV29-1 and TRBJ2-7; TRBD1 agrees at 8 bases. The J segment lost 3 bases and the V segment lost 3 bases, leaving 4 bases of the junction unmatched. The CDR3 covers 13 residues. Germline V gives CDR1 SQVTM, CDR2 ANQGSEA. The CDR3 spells CSVDQGAGYEQYF. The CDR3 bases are TGCAGCGTTGACCAGGGGGCCGGCTACGAGCAGTACTTC.

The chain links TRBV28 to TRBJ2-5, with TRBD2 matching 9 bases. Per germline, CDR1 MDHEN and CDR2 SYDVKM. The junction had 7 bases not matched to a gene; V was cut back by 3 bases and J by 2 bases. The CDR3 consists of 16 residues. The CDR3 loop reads CASSLRASGTQETQYF. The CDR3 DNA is TGTGCCAGCAGTTTGCGGGCTAGCGGGACTCAAGAGACCCAGTACTTC.

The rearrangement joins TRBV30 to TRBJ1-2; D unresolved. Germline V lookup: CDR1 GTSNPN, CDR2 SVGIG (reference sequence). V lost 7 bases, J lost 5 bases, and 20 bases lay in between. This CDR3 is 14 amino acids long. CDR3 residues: CASLPDSKKYGYTF. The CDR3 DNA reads TGTGCCTCCCTCCCGGACTCTAAGAAATATGGCTACACCTTC. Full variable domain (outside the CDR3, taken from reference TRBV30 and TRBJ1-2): SQTIHQWPATLVQPVGSPLSLECTVEGTSNPNLYWYRQAAGRGLQLLFYSVGIGQISSEVPQNLSASRPQDRQFILSSKKLLLSDSGFYLCASLPDSKKYGYTFGSGTRLTVV.

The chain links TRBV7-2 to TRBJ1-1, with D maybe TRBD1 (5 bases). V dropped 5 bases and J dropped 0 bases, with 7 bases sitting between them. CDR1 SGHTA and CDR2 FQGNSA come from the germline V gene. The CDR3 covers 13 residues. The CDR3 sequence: CASSQQVNTEAFF. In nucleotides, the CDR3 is TGTGCCAGCAGCCAACAGGTGAACACTGAAGCTTTCTTT.

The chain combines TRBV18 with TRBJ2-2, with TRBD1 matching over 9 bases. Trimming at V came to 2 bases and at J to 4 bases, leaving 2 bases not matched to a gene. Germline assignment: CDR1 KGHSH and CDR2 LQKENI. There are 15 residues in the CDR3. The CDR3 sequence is CASSPETGGTGELFF. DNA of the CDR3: TGTGCCAGCTCACCAGAGACAGGGGGCACCGGGGAGCTGTTTTTT. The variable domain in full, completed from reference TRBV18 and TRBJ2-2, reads NAGVMQNPRHLVRRRGQEARLRCSPMKGHSHVYWYRQLPEEGLKFMVYLQKENIIDESGMPKERFSAEFPKEGPSILRIQQVVRGDSAAYFCASSPETGGTGELFFGEGSRLTVL.

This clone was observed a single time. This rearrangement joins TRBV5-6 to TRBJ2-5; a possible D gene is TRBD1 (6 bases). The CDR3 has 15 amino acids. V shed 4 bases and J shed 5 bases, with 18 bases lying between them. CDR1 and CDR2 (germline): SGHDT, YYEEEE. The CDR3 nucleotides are TGTGCCAGCAGCCCAACAACCTACAGGGCCGAGACCCAGTACTTC. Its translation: CASSPTTYRAETQYF.

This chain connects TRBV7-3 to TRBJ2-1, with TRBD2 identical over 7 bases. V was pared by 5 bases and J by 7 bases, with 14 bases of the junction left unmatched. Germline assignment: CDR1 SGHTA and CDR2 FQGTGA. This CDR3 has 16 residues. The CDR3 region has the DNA TGTGCCAGCAGCGCTACTAGCGATTTTGGAGTAAATGAGCAGTTCTTC. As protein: CASSATSDFGVNEQFF.

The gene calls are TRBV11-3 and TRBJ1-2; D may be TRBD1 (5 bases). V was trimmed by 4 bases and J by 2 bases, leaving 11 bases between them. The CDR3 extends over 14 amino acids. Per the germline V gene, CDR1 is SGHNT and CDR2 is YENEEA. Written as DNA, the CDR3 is TGTGCCAGCAGCTCTCAGGAGGGGAACTATGGCTACACCTTC. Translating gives CASSSQEGNYGYTF.

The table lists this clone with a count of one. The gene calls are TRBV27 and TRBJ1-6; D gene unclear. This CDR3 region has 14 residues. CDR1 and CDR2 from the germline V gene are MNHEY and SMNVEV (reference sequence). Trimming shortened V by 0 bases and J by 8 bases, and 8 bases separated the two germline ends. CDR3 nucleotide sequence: TGTGCCAGCAGTTTATCAGGACTGTATTCACCCCTCCACTTT. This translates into CASSLSGLYSPLHF.

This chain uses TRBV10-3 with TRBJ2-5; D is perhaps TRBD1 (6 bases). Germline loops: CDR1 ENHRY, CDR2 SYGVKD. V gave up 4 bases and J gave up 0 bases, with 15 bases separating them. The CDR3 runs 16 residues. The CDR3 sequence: CAISGSTGSYQETQYF. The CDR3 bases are TGTGCCATCAGTGGGTCCACAGGGTCCTACCAAGAGACCCAGTACTTC.

The chain's CDR3 is CASSFGYRGTEAFF. The CDR3 nucleotides are TGTGCCAGCAGTTTTGGATACAGGGGCACTGAAGCTTTCTTT. The J gene is TRBJ1-1, the V gene TRBV27; 7 nucleotides align to TRBD1. V lost 3 bases to trimming and J lost 4 bases; unmatched junction nucleotides: 5. CDR3 length equals 14 residues. The germline CDR1 and CDR2 sequences are MNHEY and SMNVEV (reference sequence).

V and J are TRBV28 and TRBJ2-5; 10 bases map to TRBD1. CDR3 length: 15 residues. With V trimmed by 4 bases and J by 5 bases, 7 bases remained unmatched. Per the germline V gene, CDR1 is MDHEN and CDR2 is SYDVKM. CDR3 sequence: CASSSAGQGRETQYF. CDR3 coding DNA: TGTGCCAGCAGTTCCGCGGGACAGGGGAGGGAGACCCAGTACTTC.

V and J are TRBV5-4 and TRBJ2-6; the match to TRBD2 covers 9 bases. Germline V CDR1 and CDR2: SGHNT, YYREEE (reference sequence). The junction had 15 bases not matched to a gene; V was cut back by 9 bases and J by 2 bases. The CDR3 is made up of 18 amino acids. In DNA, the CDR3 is TGTGCCACGGCGGGGGGGGACAGAATAAATGCTGGGGCCAACGTCCTGACTTTC. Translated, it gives CATAGGDRINAGANVLTF.

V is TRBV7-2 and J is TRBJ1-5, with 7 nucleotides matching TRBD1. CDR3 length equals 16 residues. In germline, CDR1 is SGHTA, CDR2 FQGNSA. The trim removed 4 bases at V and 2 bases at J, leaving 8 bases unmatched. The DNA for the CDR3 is TGTGCCAGCAGCTCACCTGTCGGACAGGGCAATCAGCCCCAGCATTTT. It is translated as CASSSPVGQGNQPQHF.

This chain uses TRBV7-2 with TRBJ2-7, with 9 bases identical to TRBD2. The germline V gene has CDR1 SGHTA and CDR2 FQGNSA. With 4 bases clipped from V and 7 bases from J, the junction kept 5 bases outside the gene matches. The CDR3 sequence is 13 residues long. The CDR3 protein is CASSSGTSREQYF. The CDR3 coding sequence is TGTGCCAGCAGCTCCGGGACTAGCCGTGAGCAGTACTTC.

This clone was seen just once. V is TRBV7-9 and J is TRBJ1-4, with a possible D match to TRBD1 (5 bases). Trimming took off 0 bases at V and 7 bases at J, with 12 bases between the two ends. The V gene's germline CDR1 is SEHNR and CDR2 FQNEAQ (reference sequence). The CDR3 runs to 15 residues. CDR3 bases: TGTGCCAGCAGCTTAGCGATCGGCAGGGCTGAAAAACTGTTTTTT. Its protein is CASSLAIGRAEKLFF. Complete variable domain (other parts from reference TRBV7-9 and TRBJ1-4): DTGVSQNPRHKITKRGQNVTFRCDPISEHNRLYWYRQTLGQGPEFLTYFQNEAQLEKSRLLSDRFSAERPKGSFSTLEIQRTEQGDSAMYLCASSLAIGRAEKLFFGSGTQLSVL.

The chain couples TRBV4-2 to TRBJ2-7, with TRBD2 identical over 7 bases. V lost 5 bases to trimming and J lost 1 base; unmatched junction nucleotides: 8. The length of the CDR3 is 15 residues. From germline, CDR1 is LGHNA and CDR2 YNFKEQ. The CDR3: CASSLAGRGSYEQYF. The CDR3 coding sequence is TGTGCCAGCAGCTTGGCCGGGCGGGGGTCCTACGAGCAGTACTTC.

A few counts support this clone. This chain's CDR3 is CASSQQWGDEKLFF. CDR3 DNA: TGTGCCAGCAGTCAGCAATGGGGTGATGAAAAACTGTTTTTT. The chain couples TRBV27 to TRBJ1-4; D unclear. The V end lost 5 bases, the J end lost 6 bases, and 13 bases lay between the germline ends. The germline V gene encodes CDR1 MNHEY and CDR2 SMNVEV (reference sequence). The CDR3 is 14 residues long.

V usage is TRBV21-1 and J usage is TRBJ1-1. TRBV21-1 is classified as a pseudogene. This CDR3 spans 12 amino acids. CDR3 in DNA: TGTGCCAATCTCCAAGTGGACACTGAAGCTTTCTTT. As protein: CANLQVDTEAFF.